A single sample is the source of the 26 T cell receptor beta chains below, sequenced in a study of metastatic and nonmetastatic thyroid tumors (dated by TCRdb to the early 2020s). The library came from PCR. Reads for this sample came from an Illumina HiSeq 4000. TCRdb reprocessed the public reads (quality trimming at Q25 with fastp, clone calling with MiXCR) and kept in-frame beta chains. The sample data list roughly 32,000 clones, and over 15% of these were observed just once. About 11% of the sample goes to the ten largest clones. Before undergoing thyroid surgery, none of the patients had been given any kind of treatment. Sample: blood. The source is a female donor with papillary thyroid cancer or a benign thyroid nodule (not recorded which). Some clones in this sample may be carry-over from other donors' samples.

This clone was counted many times. V usage is TRBV11-3 and J usage is TRBJ2-3; TRBD1 matches at 7 bases. Germline lookup yields CDR1 SGHNT and CDR2 YENEEA. The CDR3 has 11 amino acids. V trimming: 3 bases; J trimming: 14 bases; junction bases outside the gene matches: 5. The CDR3 reads CASSLTGIAYF. CDR3 DNA sequence: TGTGCCAGCAGCTTGACAGGGATTGCGTATTTT.

This clone occurred many times. The chain couples TRBV7-9 to TRBJ2-7; D might be TRBD1 or TRBD2, each matching 5 bases. Trimming stripped 2 bases from V and 1 base from J, with 21 bases between. Germline V gene data show CDR1 as SEHNR and CDR2 as FQNEAQ (reference sequence). This CDR3 has 18 amino acids. The CDR3 region has the DNA TGTGCCAGCAGCTTACACGCCCCGGGCCCGGGGCTATCCTACGAGCAGTACTTC. Translation gives CASSLHAPGPGLSYEQYF.

The sample holds many counts of this clone. The gene calls are TRBV19 and TRBJ2-5; maybe TRBD1 (6 bases). Germline CDR1 reads LNHDA; CDR2 reads SQIVND (reference sequence). The CDR3 loop spans 15 amino acids. V shed 6 bases and J shed 2 bases, with 16 bases lying between them. The CDR3, as DNA: TGTGCCAGTAGGCCAACTCGGGACACTCAAGAGACCCAGTACTTC. It is translated as CASRPTRDTQETQYF.

This clone came up many times. The gene calls are TRBV13 and TRBJ1-1; possibly TRBD1 for D (5 bases). Trimming took 0 bases from V and 0 from J, leaving 14 bases between them. The CDR3 runs to 17 residues. Germline-derived CDR1 and CDR2 are PRHDT and FYEKMQ (reference sequence). Here the CDR3 reads CASSLGRGGSMNTEAFF. The DNA of the CDR3 is TGTGCCAGCAGCTTAGGCCGGGGCGGTAGTATGAACACTGAAGCTTTCTTT.

This clone was counted at least ten times. The genes are TRBV3-1 and TRBJ1-6, with D tentatively TRBD1 (6 bases). Germline assignment: CDR1 LGHDT and CDR2 YNNKEL (reference sequence). This CDR3 is built from 15 residues. V was pared by 4 bases and J by 8 bases, with 15 bases between. CDR3 DNA sequence: TGTGCCAGCAGCCTGGGGGGCAGAACCTATTCACCCCTCCACTTT. It translates to CASSLGGRTYSPLHF.

In regard to this clone: At one end the junction does not follow the germline gene, possibly because of a read error. This rearrangement joins TRBV5-5 to TRBJ1-6; D gene ambiguous. This CDR3 has 14 residues. CDR1 is SGHKS and CDR2 is YYEKEE in the germline V gene (reference sequence). In nucleotides, the CDR3 is TGTGCCAGCGGCTTAAGGGAAAGGGATTCACCCCTCCACTTT. Protein sequence: CASGLRERDSPLHF.

J is TRBJ2-5 and V is TRBV15; D perhaps matches TRBD2 (6 bases). Germline V lookup: CDR1 LNHNV, CDR2 YYDKDF (reference sequence). The CDR3 is 13 amino acids. The V end lost 3 bases, the J end lost 5 bases, and 10 bases lay between the germline ends. The CDR3, as DNA: TGTGCCACCAGCAGGTACGGAGGGGAGACCCAGTACTTC. It encodes CATSRYGGETQYF.

Concerning this clone itself: This may stem from a read error, because a much larger clone lies one nucleotide away. Other DNA sequences in this sample translate to the same CDR3. This chain connects TRBV2 to TRBJ2-3; weak D call: TRBD2 (7 bases). The germline V and J ends were trimmed by 9 bases and 5 bases, with 21 bases remaining between them. CDR3 length: 15 residues. CDR1 and CDR2 (germline): SNHLY, FYNNEI. CDR3: CARGGGGPRGDTQYF. DNA of the CDR3: TGTGCCAGAGGCGGCGGGGGCCCTCGTGGAGATACGCAGTATTTT.

This clone appeared many times. The chain joins TRBV5-1 to TRBJ1-1; D is perhaps TRBD1 (6 bases). Between the trimmed V and J ends, which lost 0 bases and 0 bases, there was a span of 9 bases. The CDR3 sequence is 15 residues long. The V gene's germline CDR1 is SGHRS and CDR2 YFSETQ. The CDR3 DNA reads as TGCGCCAGCAGCTTGGTCGCAGGGGTGAACACTGAAGCTTTCTTT. It specifies CASSLVAGVNTEAFF.

The chain employs TRBV5-5 and TRBJ1-1, with D uncertain. The V gene's germline CDR1 is SGHKS and CDR2 YYEKEE (reference sequence). The V end lost 2 bases, the J end lost 1 base, and 15 bases lay between the germline ends. This CDR3 has 16 residues. The CDR3 reads CASSFSEGAGNTEAFF. Here the CDR3 DNA reads TGTGCCAGCAGCTTCTCAGAGGGCGCGGGGAACACTGAAGCTTTCTTT. The whole variable domain, filled in from reference TRBV5-5 and TRBJ1-1, reads DAGVTQSPTHLIKTRGQQVTLRCSPISGHKSVSWYQQVLGQGPQFIFQYYEKEERGRGNFPDRFSARQFPNYSSELNVNALLLGDSALYLCASSFSEGAGNTEAFFGQGTRLTVV.

There are many counts of this clone. The rearrangement joins TRBV29-1 to TRBJ1-1, with no clear D. Germline lookup yields CDR1 SQVTM and CDR2 ANQGSEA. The CDR3 loop spans 13 amino acids. The ends were cut back, 5 bases at V and 3 bases at J, with 13 bases in the middle. The CDR3 DNA is TGCAGCGTTAGAAATCAGAGGGACACTGAAGCTTTCTTT. Translation: CSVRNQRDTEAFF.

The chain is built from TRBV6-1 and TRBJ1-3, with D possibly being TRBD1 (5 bases). Germline V gives CDR1 MNHNS, CDR2 SASEGT. V was clipped by 7 bases and J by 4 bases, with 11 bases between them. The length of the CDR3 is 13 residues. The CDR3 loop is CASIDGTGNTIYF. The DNA for the CDR3 is TGTGCCAGCATTGATGGGACGGGAAACACCATATATTTT.

This clone was recorded many times. The chain uses TRBV2 and TRBJ1-1, with 7 bases aligning to TRBD1. Per germline, CDR1 SNHLY and CDR2 FYNNEI. V was clipped by 6 bases and J by 4 bases; unmatched bases: 8. This CDR3 comprises 14 residues. CDR3 residues: CASRDRAGSTEAFF. CDR3 nucleotides: TGTGCCAGCAGAGACAGGGCGGGGAGCACTGAAGCTTTCTTT.

Many counts were recorded for this clone. The J gene is TRBJ1-5, the V gene TRBV28; D call uncertain. CDR1 is MDHEN and CDR2 is SYDVKM in the germline V gene. This CDR3 comprises 17 residues. V lost 5 bases and J 2 bases, leaving 19 bases between the germline ends. This chain's CDR3 is CASSTFWEVIGNQPQHF. The CDR3 DNA reads as TGTGCCAGCAGTACGTTTTGGGAAGTTATAGGCAATCAGCCCCAGCATTTT.

This clone was counted many times. This chain links TRBV7-9 with TRBJ1-1; D gene uncertain. Germline V gives CDR1 SEHNR, CDR2 FQNEAQ (reference sequence). CDR3 size: 15 residues. V was cut by 1 base and J by 7 bases, with 16 bases left in between. CDR3 DNA sequence: TGTGCCAGCAGCTTAGAAGTCGGAGGTGAATTTGAAGCTTTCTTT. The encoded protein is CASSLEVGGEFEAFF. Full variable domain (missing parts from reference TRBV7-9 and TRBJ1-1): DTGVSQNPRHKITKRGQNVTFRCDPISEHNRLYWYRQTLGQGPEFLTYFQNEAQLEKSRLLSDRFSAERPKGSFSTLEIQRTEQGDSAMYLCASSLEVGGEFEAFFGQGTRLTVV.

The chain recombines TRBV5-1 with TRBJ2-7; TRBD2 agrees at 10 bases. The germline gives CDR1 SGHRS, CDR2 YFSETQ. The length of the CDR3 is 18 residues. Unmatched junction bases numbered 13, after V lost 0 bases and J lost 4 bases. CDR3 nucleotide sequence: TGCGCCAGCAGCTTGGCCTGCGGACTAGCGGTAGGAGTTTACGAGCAGTACTTC. Translating gives CASSLACGLAVGVYEQYF.

The chain couples TRBV9 to TRBJ2-5; perhaps TRBD2 as D (6 bases). This CDR3 is 14 amino acids long. CDR1 and CDR2 (germline): SGDLS, YYNGEE. Trimming pared 0 bases from V and 1 base from J, leaving 7 bases between. This CDR3 reads CASSVGSGQETQYF. CDR3 nucleotide sequence: TGTGCCAGCAGCGTAGGTAGCGGCCAAGAGACCCAGTACTTC.

This clone came up many times. The V call is TRBV7-3, the J call TRBJ2-3; possibly TRBD2 for D (5 bases). This CDR3 has 16 amino acids. V lost 2 bases, J lost 0 bases, and 12 bases lay in between. Germline CDR1 SGHTA, CDR2 FQGTGA. This CDR3 reads CASSLLGAASTDTQYF. CDR3 bases: TGTGCCAGCAGCTTATTAGGAGCGGCCAGCACAGATACGCAGTATTTT.

In its sample, this clone ranks as medium-sized (0.01 to 0.1%). The chain is built from TRBV6-1 and TRBJ1-5; D is perhaps TRBD1 (5 bases). Trimming left V 8 bases short and J 2 bases short, with 13 bases between. The CDR3 runs 14 residues. Germline V gives CDR1 MNHNS, CDR2 SASEGT. Here the CDR3 reads CASGRGWGNQPQHF. The CDR3 DNA follows: TGTGCCAGCGGGCGGGGCTGGGGCAATCAGCCCCAGCATTTT.

This chain uses TRBV5-1 with TRBJ2-1; TRBD2 aligns across 16 bases. CDR1 and CDR2 (germline): SGHRS, YFSETQ. The CDR3 contains 19 residues. V was pared by 2 bases and J by 5 bases, with 10 bases of the junction left unmatched. CDR3 DNA sequence: TGCGCCAGCAGCTTTATGGGGACTAGCGGGAGGGGTTGGGACAATGAGCAGTTCTTC. Translating gives CASSFMGTSGRGWDNEQFF.

This clone ranks as medium-sized (0.01 to 0.1%). The chain employs TRBV6-1 and TRBJ1-6; unclear D gene. The CDR3 contains 14 residues. Deletions cut 6 bases from V and 7 bases from J, with 13 bases between. Germline CDR1 MNHNS, CDR2 SASEGT. CDR3 protein: CASRSDGTNSPLHF. The DNA of the CDR3 is TGTGCCAGCAGATCTGACGGAACCAATTCACCCCTCCACTTT.

This clone was seen many times. The chain uses TRBV11-1 and TRBJ2-1, with D perhaps matching TRBD2 (6 bases). Trimming shortened V by 5 bases and J by 8 bases, and 19 bases separated the two germline ends. The CDR3 consists of 15 residues. Germline V lookup: CDR1 SGHAT, CDR2 FQDESV (reference sequence). The CDR3 DNA follows: TGTGCCAGCAGCCGGGGACTCTCCTTTACAGATGAGCAGTTCTTC. It is translated as CASSRGLSFTDEQFF. The entire variable domain, with the rest obtained from reference TRBV11-1 and TRBJ2-1, is as follows: EAEVAQSPRYKITEKSQAVAFWCDPISGHATLYWYRQILGQGPELLVQFQDESVVDDSQLPKDRFSAERLKGVDSTLKIQPAELGDSAMYLCASSRGLSFTDEQFFGPGTRLTVL.

The table lists this clone with many counts. J is TRBJ1-3 and V is TRBV13, with D possibly being TRBD1 (5 bases). Germline CDR1 PRHDT, CDR2 FYEKMQ (reference sequence). Trimming shortened V by 5 bases and J by 3 bases, and 17 bases separated the two germline ends. The CDR3 runs 16 residues. The CDR3 sequence: CASSRIFDRNGNTIYF. CDR3 nucleotides: TGTGCCAGCAGCCGCATTTTCGACAGAAATGGAAACACCATATATTTT.

For this clone: The junction departs from germline at one end; a sequencing error may be responsible. This chain connects TRBV18 to TRBJ2-7; D might be TRBD2 (6 bases). The germline V gene encodes CDR1 KGHSH and CDR2 LQKENI. This CDR3 comprises 14 residues. The CDR3 sequence is CTSSPTSGAEEQYF. Written as DNA, the CDR3 is TGTACCAGCTCCCCGACTAGTGGGGCGGAGGAGCAGTACTTC.

Many counts were recorded for this clone. The V gene is TRBV28, the J gene TRBJ2-7; either TRBD1 or TRBD2 may supply D (5 bases each). The CDR3 is 15 amino acids. The ends were cut back, 6 bases at V and 3 bases at J, with 18 bases in the middle. Germline V gene lookup returns CDR1 MDHEN and CDR2 SYDVKM. CDR3 residues: CASRPGTVEYYEQYF. The CDR3 coding sequence is TGTGCCAGCAGGCCCGGGACCGTAGAATACTACGAGCAGTACTTC. The full variable domain, completed using reference TRBV28 and TRBJ2-7, is DVKVTQSSRYLVKRTGEKVFLECVQDMDHENMFWYRQDPGLGLRLIYFSYDVKMKEKGDIPEGYSVSREKKERFSLILESASTNQTSMYLCASRPGTVEYYEQYFGPGTRLTVT.

There are many counts of this clone. The chain carries TRBV2 and TRBJ2-1; D unresolved. Germline CDR1 is SNHLY and CDR2 is FYNNEI. V was cut by 7 bases and J by 4 bases, with 8 bases left in between. CDR3 size: 12 residues. The CDR3 protein is CASNDKYNEQFF. The CDR3 DNA sequence: TGTGCCAGCAACGACAAATACAATGAGCAGTTCTTC.